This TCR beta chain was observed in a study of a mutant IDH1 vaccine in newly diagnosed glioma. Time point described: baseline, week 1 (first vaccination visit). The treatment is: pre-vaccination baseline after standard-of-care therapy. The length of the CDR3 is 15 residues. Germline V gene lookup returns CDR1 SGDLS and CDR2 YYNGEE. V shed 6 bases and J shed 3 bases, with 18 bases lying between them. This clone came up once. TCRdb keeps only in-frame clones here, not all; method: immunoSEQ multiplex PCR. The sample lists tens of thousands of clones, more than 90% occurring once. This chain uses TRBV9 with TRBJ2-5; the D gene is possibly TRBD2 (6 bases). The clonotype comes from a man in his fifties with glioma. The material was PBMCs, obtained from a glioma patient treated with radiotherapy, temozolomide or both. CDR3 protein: CASTPPGGSKETQYF. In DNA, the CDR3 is TGTGCCAGCACCCCCCCTGGGGGGAGTAAAGAGACCCAGTACTTC.